The 13 T cell receptor beta chains in this list originate from one sample, sequenced in a study of cytomegalovirus exposure and HLA in healthy donors. TCRdb's copy holds only in-frame clones and misses some; the assay was immunoSEQ multiplex PCR. Of 130,000 to 150,000 clones listed, about 86% were seen once; the top ten hold just under 3%. What was sequenced was PBMCs. The receptors were sampled from a man aged 18 to 29 in good health and CMV-seronegative.

The chain has TRBV5-1 and TRBJ2-1; no reliable D call. V was cut by 4 bases and J by 9 bases, with 8 bases left in between. This CDR3 is built from 11 residues. CDR1 and CDR2 from the germline V gene are SGHRS and YFSETQ. The CDR3 DNA reads TGCGCCAGCAGCCTATCAAGTGAGCAGTTCTTC. Translated: CASSLSSEQFF.

J is TRBJ1-2 and V is TRBV7-9; tentative D call: TRBD1 (6 bases). Trimming removed 1 base from V and 1 base from J, with 10 bases in between. The CDR3 sequence is 15 residues long. CDR1 is SEHNR and CDR2 is FQNEAQ in the germline V gene (reference sequence). The CDR3 loop reads CASSLGGQFNYGYTF. CDR3 nucleotides: TGTGCCAGCAGCTTAGGAGGACAGTTTAACTATGGCTACACCTTC.

CDR3 in amino acids: CASSYLGSGPGNTIYF. CDR3 nucleotide sequence: TGTGCCAGCAGTTACCTTGGGAGCGGACCTGGAAACACCATATATTTT. The gene calls are TRBV6-6 and TRBJ1-3; D unclear. The CDR3 runs 16 residues. Germline lookup yields CDR1 MNHNY and CDR2 SVGAGI (reference sequence). Trimming cost V 2 bases and J 2 bases, with 13 bases left between them.

J is TRBJ2-7 and V is TRBV15; D not resolved. Germline CDR1 and CDR2: LNHNV and YYDKDF (reference sequence). The V gene lost 0 bases and the J gene lost 4 bases, with 10 bases spanning the gap. The CDR3 extends over 14 amino acids. As DNA, the CDR3 is TGTGCCACCAGCAGAGAACAGACGTTTTACGAGCAGTACTTC. This gives the protein CATSREQTFYEQYF.

This clone was recorded only once. The CDR3 spells CASSSGLLEDATNEKLFF. The CDR3 DNA reads TGCGCCAGCAGCTCAGGACTGTTGGAAGATGCAACTAATGAAAAACTGTTTTTT. The chain employs TRBV5-1 and TRBJ1-4; D remains unclear. Germline CDR1 SGHRS, CDR2 YFSETQ. The CDR3 is made up of 18 amino acids. Trimming left V 3 bases short and J 0 bases short, with 18 bases between.

The chain uses TRBV6-5 and TRBJ1-5; 7 nucleotides match TRBD1. V was pared by 6 bases and J by 0 bases, with 5 bases of the junction left unmatched. CDR1 MNHEY and CDR2 SVGAGI come from the germline V gene. The CDR3 runs to 15 residues. Here the CDR3 reads CASRDRPYSNQPQHF. DNA for the CDR3: TGTGCCAGCAGGGACAGGCCGTATAGCAATCAGCCCCAGCATTTT.

The table lists this clone with a count of one. V is TRBV4-1 and J is TRBJ2-5; 9 nucleotides match TRBD2. The ends lost 3 bases at V and 5 bases at J; junction bases unmatched: 7. CDR1 and CDR2 from the germline V gene are MGHRA and YSYEKL. This CDR3 contains 15 residues. The CDR3 DNA is TGCGCCAGCAGCCATGGCGGGGGGGCCGGGGAGACCCAGTACTTC. It specifies CASSHGGGAGETQYF.

The genes are TRBV5-6 and TRBJ2-3, with D possibly matching TRBD2 (6 bases). V was shortened by 0 bases and J by 6 bases, with 14 bases between the two germline ends. The CDR3 sequence is 15 residues long. Germline V lookup: CDR1 SGHDT, CDR2 YYEEEE. CDR3 loop: CASSLGLYGSDTQYF. Written as DNA, the CDR3 is TGTGCCAGCAGCTTGGGTCTATACGGGAGCGATACGCAGTATTTT.

This clone appeared once. The J gene is TRBJ1-6, the V gene TRBV19, with no clear D. The length of the CDR3 is 18 residues. Germline V gene data show CDR1 as LNHDA and CDR2 as SQIVND (reference sequence). V lost 8 bases, J lost 10 bases, and 30 bases lay in between. CDR3 coding DNA: TGTGCCAGTCTGGAAAATGCAATGGAGGCTATCGCGAGGTCACCCCTCCACTTT. This gives the protein CASLENAMEAIARSPLHF.

The V gene is TRBV27, the J gene TRBJ1-6; D remains ambiguous. V was pared by 5 bases and J by 7 bases, with 15 bases between. CDR1 is MNHEY and CDR2 is SMNVEV in the germline V gene (reference sequence). The CDR3 has 15 residues. The CDR3 here is CASSRTWGGNSPLHF. The CDR3 DNA sequence: TGTGCCAGCAGTCGTACATGGGGAGGGAATTCACCCCTCCACTTT.

The J gene is TRBJ1-2, the V gene TRBV2; 10 bases match TRBD1. J lost 4 bases, V lost 1 base, and 9 bases had no gene match. CDR1 and CDR2 (germline): SNHLY, FYNNEI. CDR3 length equals 17 residues. In nucleotides, the CDR3 is TGTGCCAGCAGTGAAGGGACAGGGGGACTTCGCCGCTATGGCTACACCTTC. Protein: CASSEGTGGLRRYGYTF.

The CDR3 protein is CASSVTGTGVTYGYTF. CDR3 coding DNA: TGTGCCAGCAGTGTTACCGGGACAGGGGTCACCTATGGCTACACCTTC. The gene calls are TRBV6-1 and TRBJ1-2; 10 nucleotides line up with TRBD1. After removal of 4 bases from V and 4 bases from J, the junction contained 9 bases not matched to a gene. This CDR3 region has 16 residues. Germline CDR1 is MNHNS and CDR2 is SASEGT.

This rearrangement joins TRBV5-6 to TRBJ1-1, with TRBD1 identical over 9 bases. Germline V CDR1 and CDR2: SGHDT, YYEEEE. The CDR3 sequence is 13 residues long. With 3 bases clipped from V and 3 bases from J, the junction kept 0 bases outside the gene matches. The CDR3 reads CASSWDRDTEAFF. Written as DNA, the CDR3 is TGTGCCAGCAGCTGGGACAGGGACACTGAAGCTTTCTTT.